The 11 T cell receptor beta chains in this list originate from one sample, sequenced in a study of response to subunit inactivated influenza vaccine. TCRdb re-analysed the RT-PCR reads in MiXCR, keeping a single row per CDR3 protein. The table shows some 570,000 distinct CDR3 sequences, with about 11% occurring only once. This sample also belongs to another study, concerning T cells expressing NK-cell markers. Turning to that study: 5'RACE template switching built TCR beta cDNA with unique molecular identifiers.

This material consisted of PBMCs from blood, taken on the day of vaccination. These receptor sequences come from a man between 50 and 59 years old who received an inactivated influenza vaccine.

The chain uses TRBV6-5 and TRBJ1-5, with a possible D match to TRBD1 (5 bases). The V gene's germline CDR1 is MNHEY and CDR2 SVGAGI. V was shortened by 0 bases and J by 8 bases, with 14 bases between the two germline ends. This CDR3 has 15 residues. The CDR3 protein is CASSYSGQGGKPQHF. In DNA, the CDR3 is TGTGCCAGCAGTTACTCGGGGCAGGGCGGTAAGCCCCAGCATTTT.

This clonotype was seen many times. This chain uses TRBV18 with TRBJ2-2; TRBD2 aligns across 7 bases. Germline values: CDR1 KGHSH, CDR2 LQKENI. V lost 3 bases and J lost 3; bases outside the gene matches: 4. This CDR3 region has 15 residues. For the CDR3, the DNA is TGTGCCAGCTCACCTATCCGGGGGGACACCGGGGAGCTGTTTTTT. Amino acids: CASSPIRGDTGELFF.

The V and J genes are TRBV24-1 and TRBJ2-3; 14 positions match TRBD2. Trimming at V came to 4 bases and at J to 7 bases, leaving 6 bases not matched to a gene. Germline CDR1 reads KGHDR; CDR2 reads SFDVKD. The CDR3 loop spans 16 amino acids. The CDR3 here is CATSDRLAGGQNTQYF. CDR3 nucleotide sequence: TGTGCCACCAGTGACCGACTAGCGGGGGGGCAAAATACGCAGTATTTT.

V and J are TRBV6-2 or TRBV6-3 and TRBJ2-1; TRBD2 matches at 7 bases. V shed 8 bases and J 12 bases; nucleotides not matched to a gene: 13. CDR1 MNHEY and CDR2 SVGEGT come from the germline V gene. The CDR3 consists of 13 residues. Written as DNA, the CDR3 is TGTGCCAGCGGGGCTAGCGGAGCCAAGGGGCAGTTCTTC. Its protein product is CASGASGAKGQFF.

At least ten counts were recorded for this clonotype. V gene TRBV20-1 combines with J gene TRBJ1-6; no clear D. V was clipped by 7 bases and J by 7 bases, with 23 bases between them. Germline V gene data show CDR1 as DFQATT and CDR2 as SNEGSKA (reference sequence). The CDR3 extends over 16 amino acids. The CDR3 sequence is CSVTFGPPVPNSPLHF. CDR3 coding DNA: TGCAGTGTGACCTTTGGGCCCCCAGTCCCGAATTCACCCCTCCACTTT.

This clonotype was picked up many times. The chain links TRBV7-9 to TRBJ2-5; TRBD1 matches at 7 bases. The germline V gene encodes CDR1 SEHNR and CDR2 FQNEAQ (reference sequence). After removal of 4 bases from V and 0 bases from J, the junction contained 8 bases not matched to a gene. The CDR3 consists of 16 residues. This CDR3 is CASSYNPGQYQETQYF. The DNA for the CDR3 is TGTGCCAGCAGCTACAACCCGGGACAGTACCAAGAGACCCAGTACTTC. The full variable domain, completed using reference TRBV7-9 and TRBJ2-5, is DTGVSQNPRHKITKRGQNVTFRCDPISEHNRLYWYRQTLGQGPEFLTYFQNEAQLEKSRLLSDRFSAERPKGSFSTLEIQRTEQGDSAMYLCASSYNPGQYQETQYFGPGTRLLVL.

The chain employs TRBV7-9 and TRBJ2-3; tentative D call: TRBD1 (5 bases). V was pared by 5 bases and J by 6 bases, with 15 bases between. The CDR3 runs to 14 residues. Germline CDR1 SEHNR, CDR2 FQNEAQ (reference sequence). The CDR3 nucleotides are TGTGCCAGCAGCCCCAATGCAGGGTTCGATACGCAGTATTTT. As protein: CASSPNAGFDTQYF.

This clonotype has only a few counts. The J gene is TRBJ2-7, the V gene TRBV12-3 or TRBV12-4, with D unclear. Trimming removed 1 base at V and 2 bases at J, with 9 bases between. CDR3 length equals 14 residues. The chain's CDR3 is CASSLELPAYEQYF. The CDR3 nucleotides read TGTGCCAGCAGTTTAGAGTTGCCGGCCTACGAGCAGTACTTC.

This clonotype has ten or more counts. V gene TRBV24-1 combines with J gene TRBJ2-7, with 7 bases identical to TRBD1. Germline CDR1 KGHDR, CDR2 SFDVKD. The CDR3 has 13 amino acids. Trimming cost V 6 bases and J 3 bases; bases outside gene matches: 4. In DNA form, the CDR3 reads TGTGCCACCAGTTTGGCAGGGGGCTACGAGCAGTACTTC. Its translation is CATSLAGGYEQYF.

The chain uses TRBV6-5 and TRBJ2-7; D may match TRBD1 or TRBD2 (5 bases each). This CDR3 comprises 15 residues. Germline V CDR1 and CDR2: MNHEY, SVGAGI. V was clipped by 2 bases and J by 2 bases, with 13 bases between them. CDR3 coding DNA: TGTGCCAGCAGTTACCGAACGGGGCGGACCTACGAGCAGTACTTC. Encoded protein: CASSYRTGRTYEQYF.

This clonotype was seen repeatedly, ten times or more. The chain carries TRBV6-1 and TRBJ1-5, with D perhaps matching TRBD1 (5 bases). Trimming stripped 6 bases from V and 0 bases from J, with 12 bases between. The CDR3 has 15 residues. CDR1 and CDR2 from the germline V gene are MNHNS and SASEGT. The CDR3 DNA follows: TGTGCCAGCAGCCGGGGCATTAATAGCAATCAGCCCCAGCATTTT. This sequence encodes CASSRGINSNQPQHF.